The 6 T cell receptor beta chains in this list originate from one sample, sequenced in a study of low-dose radiotherapy and immunotherapy resistance in tumors. Priming of first-strand cDNA relied on TRAV- and TRBV-specific primers (covering alpha and beta chains). A constant-region primer paired with the V-primer adapter amplified TCRs over about 20 PCR cycles. TCRdb redid the calling of the reads with MiXCR, one entry per CDR3 protein. The sample includes around 13,000 distinct CDR3 sequences, 60% to 80% of them seen just once. The receptor set was obtained from a human donor with advanced metastatic prostate, ovarian, gallbladder or colorectal cancer (not recorded which). This table probably holds off-target reads from a library built for another chain.

This clonotype occurred a few times. CDR3 coding DNA: TGTGCCATCAGTGACGGGACAGGGGATTCCGGGGAGCTGTTTTTT. Its translation is CAISDGTGDSGELFF. The chain links TRBV10-3 to TRBJ2-2, with 10 bases fitting TRBD1. V shed 3 bases, J shed 6 bases, and the junction held 4 bases outside the gene matches. Germline lookup yields CDR1 ENHRY and CDR2 SYGVKD. CDR3 length equals 15 residues.

The V gene is TRBV5-4, the J gene TRBJ2-2; 8 bases are shared with TRBD1. J lost 0 bases, V lost 4 bases, and 5 bases had no gene match. The CDR3 extends over 16 amino acids. Germline lookup yields CDR1 SGHNT and CDR2 YYREEE (reference sequence). CDR3 sequence reads: CASSQYRGANTGELFF. CDR3 in DNA: TGTGCCAGCAGCCAATACAGGGGGGCGAACACCGGGGAGCTGTTTTTT.

The chain is built from TRBV12-3 or TRBV12-4 and TRBJ1-5, with a possible D match to TRBD1 (5 bases). V lost 3 bases and J lost 2, with 8 bases in between. The CDR3 runs to 14 residues. The CDR3 sequence is CASSFSGGNQPQHF. CDR3 bases: TGTGCCAGCAGTTTTTCGGGGGGCAATCAGCCCCAGCATTTT.

The chain joins TRBV4-2 to TRBJ2-5; D not resolved. This CDR3 is 13 amino acids long. Germline-derived CDR1 and CDR2 are LGHNA and YNFKEQ. The V and J ends lost 0 bases and 4 bases respectively, with 6 bases between them. CDR3 bases: TGTGCCAGCAGCCAAGACGGAGCAGAGACCCAGTACTTC. It is translated as CASSQDGAETQYF.

The chain couples TRBV20-1 to TRBJ1-3; D unclear. In germline, CDR1 is DFQATT, CDR2 SNEGSKA (reference sequence). Trimming took off 4 bases at V and 1 base at J, with 2 bases between the two ends. CDR3 length: 11 residues. The CDR3 reads CSATSGNTIYF. For the CDR3, the DNA is TGCAGTGCTACTTCTGGAAACACCATATATTTT.

The chain joins TRBV24-1 to TRBJ2-3, with no clear D. The germline gives CDR1 KGHDR, CDR2 SFDVKD. CDR3 length: 12 amino acids. V was cut by 3 bases and J by 6 bases, with 6 bases left in between. In DNA form, the CDR3 reads TGTGCCACCAGTGATGATTACGATACGCAGTATTTT. Protein: CATSDDYDTQYF.